Each of the 20 T cell receptor beta chains below was sequenced from the same sample in a study of low-dose radiotherapy and immunotherapy resistance in tumors. TRAV- and TRBV-specific primers, spanning alpha and beta chains, primed first-strand cDNA. Amplification of TCRs used a constant-region primer and V-primer adapter for approximately 19 PCR cycles. Using its own MiXCR run on the reads, TCRdb lists one record per CDR3 protein. The repertoire holds fewer than 50,000 distinct CDR3 sequences, with 20% to 25% as singletons. Indicated time point: after trial treatment. The treatment was: LDRT plus nivolumab, ipilimumab, low-dose cyclophosphamide and aspirin (RACIN trial). The material was PBMCs, obtained after low-dose radiotherapy plus immunotherapy. The receptors come from a male donor with prostate cancer.

This clonotype was recorded at least ten times. V and J are TRBV2 and TRBJ2-1; the D call may be TRBD1 or TRBD2 (5 bases each). CDR1 is SNHLY, CDR2 FYNNEI, per germline. This CDR3 spans 16 amino acids. The V gene lost 6 bases and the J gene lost 4 bases, with 19 bases spanning the gap. CDR3 sequence (DNA): TGTGCCAGCAGCCCCGCCCGGGACCTAATATACAATGAGCAGTTCTTC. Protein sequence: CASSPARDLIYNEQFF.

This clonotype has ten or more counts. The V call is TRBV7-3, the J call TRBJ2-2, with D possibly matching TRBD2 (6 bases). With 3 bases removed from V and 6 bases from J, the gap between germline ends came to 11 bases. Germline V gene sequence: CDR1 SGHTA, CDR2 FQGTGA. This CDR3 contains 14 residues. The CDR3 DNA reads TGTGCCAGCAGCTTGGGGGGTGTCTCCGGGGAGCTGTTTTTT. This codes for CASSLGGVSGELFF. The complete variable domain, with remaining parts taken from reference TRBV7-3 and TRBJ2-2, reads GAGVSQTPSNKVTEKGKYVELRCDPISGHTALYWYRQSLGQGPEFLIYFQGTGAADDSGLPNDRFFAVRPEGSVSTLKIQRTERGDSAVYLCASSLGGVSGELFFGEGSRLTVL.

This clonotype was counted a single time. The rearrangement uses TRBV5-5 and TRBJ2-6; the match to TRBD1 covers 12 bases. The CDR3 is made up of 17 amino acids. Germline loops: CDR1 SGHKS, CDR2 YYEKEE (reference sequence). J lost 4 bases, V lost 1 base, and 3 bases had no gene match. CDR3 residues: CASSLRDRGPGANVLTF. In DNA, the CDR3 is TGTGCCAGCAGCTTGCGGGACAGGGGGCCCGGGGCCAACGTCCTGACTTTC.

This clonotype was found a few times. V gene TRBV14 combines with J gene TRBJ1-2; a possible D gene is TRBD1 (5 bases). Germline V gene lookup returns CDR1 SGHDN and CDR2 FVKESK. The V gene lost 4 bases and the J gene lost 5 bases, with 17 bases spanning the gap. The CDR3 is 15 amino acids. The CDR3 here is CASSRGDSTGYGYTF. In DNA form, the CDR3 reads TGTGCCAGCAGCCGAGGGGACTCGACGGGTTATGGCTACACCTTC.

This clonotype was seen many times. This rearrangement joins TRBV15 to TRBJ2-7; maybe TRBD1 (6 bases). Trimming took off 0 bases at V and 6 bases at J, with 15 bases between the two ends. The CDR3 is 15 residues long. Germline V gene sequence: CDR1 LNHNV, CDR2 YYDKDF (reference sequence). The DNA for the CDR3 is TGTGCCACCAGCAGAGATAAAATAAGGACAGTCGAGCAGTACTTC. Amino acids: CATSRDKIRTVEQYF.

This clonotype was seen ten or more times. The genes are TRBV4-2 and TRBJ2-5; 10 bases align to TRBD1. Germline V lookup: CDR1 LGHNA, CDR2 YNFKEQ. The trim removed 0 bases at V and 1 base at J, leaving 5 bases unmatched. The CDR3 spans 17 residues. In nucleotides, the CDR3 is TGTGCCAGCAGCCAAGATCACAGGACAGGGGGCCAAGAGACCCAGTACTTC. Translated, it gives CASSQDHRTGGQETQYF.

This clonotype occurred many times. The chain couples TRBV9 to TRBJ2-1; possibly TRBD2 for D (6 bases). Trimming took off 2 bases at V and 8 bases at J, with 23 bases between the two ends. The CDR3 runs to 17 residues. Germline CDR1 and CDR2: SGDLS and YYNGEE. Here the CDR3 DNA reads TGTGCCAGCAGCGTTGGGGGATGGAGGGACCCTACGGATGAGCAGTTCTTC. This gives the protein CASSVGGWRDPTDEQFF.

This clonotype was counted ten times or more. The chain is built from TRBV4-3 and TRBJ2-1; TRBD1 matches 12 bases. The CDR3 runs to 15 residues. The junction had 4 bases not matched to a gene; V was cut back by 4 bases and J by 6 bases. The germline V gene encodes CDR1 LGHNA and CDR2 YSLEER. The CDR3 here is CASSPGQGAANEQFF. In DNA, the CDR3 is TGCGCCAGCAGCCCGGGACAGGGGGCCGCCAATGAGCAGTTCTTC.

This clonotype was picked up many times. The CDR3 region has the DNA TGTGCCAGCAGTTTGATCGGGTTATATGAGCAGTTCTTC. This sequence encodes CASSLIGLYEQFF. The chain has TRBV28 and TRBJ2-1; the D is unclear. CDR1 is MDHEN and CDR2 is SYDVKM in the germline V gene. Trimming removed 3 bases at V and 8 bases at J, with 11 bases between. CDR3 length equals 13 residues.

This clonotype was seen many times. The rearrangement links TRBV7-9 to TRBJ2-7, with a tentative D call TRBD1 (6 bases). CDR1 SEHNR and CDR2 FQNEAQ come from the germline V gene (reference sequence). Trimming stripped 5 bases from V and 5 bases from J, with 13 bases between. The CDR3 has 13 residues. The CDR3 region has the DNA TGTGCCAGCAGCCACCTTCAGGGGAACGAGCAGTACTTC. Amino acids: CASSHLQGNEQYF.

With regard to this clonotype: It is likely a read error: a sequence one base away is far more abundant. This chain connects TRBV5-3 to TRBJ2-7; D is perhaps TRBD2 (6 bases). TRBV5-3 is assigned to the ORF class and has an uncertain function. The length of the CDR3 is 15 residues. V was cut by 8 bases and J by 4 bases, with 22 bases left in between. The CDR3 sequence: CASSQKSGCLYEQYF. The CDR3 nucleotides read TGTGCCAGCAGCCAGAAGAGCGGGTGTCTTTACGAGCAGTACTTC.

This chain links TRBV5-1 with TRBJ2-1, with 7 nucleotides matching TRBD1. The CDR3 contains 15 residues. V shed 3 bases, J shed 6 bases, and the junction held 9 bases outside the gene matches. Looked up from germline, CDR1 is SGHRS and CDR2 is YFSETQ. The CDR3 region has the DNA TGCGCCAGCAGCTCCGAGGGGGCGTGGGGCAATGAGCAGTTCTTC. The encoded protein is CASSSEGAWGNEQFF.

This clonotype was found many times. The chain joins TRBV20-1 to TRBJ2-1, with 10 bases fitting TRBD2. V gave up 5 bases and J gave up 1 base; unmatched junction bases: 11. Germline V gene lookup returns CDR1 DFQATT and CDR2 SNEGSKA (reference sequence). CDR3 size: 17 residues. CDR3: CSAQRPGLAFSYNEQFF. DNA of the CDR3: TGCAGTGCTCAACGTCCGGGACTAGCGTTTTCCTACAATGAGCAGTTCTTC.

In this sample, this clonotype turned up a few times. The chain joins TRBV5-4 to TRBJ2-7; the D is unclear. Germline V gene data show CDR1 as SGHNT and CDR2 as YYREEE (reference sequence). CDR3 length: 12 amino acids. Between the trimmed V and J ends, which lost 0 bases and 7 bases, there was a span of 8 bases. The CDR3 bases are TGTGCCAGCAGCTTGGGTGACGGAGAGCAGTACTTC. Residues: CASSLGDGEQYF.

The chain links TRBV7-2 to TRBJ1-6; possibly TRBD1 for D (5 bases). Germline V CDR1 and CDR2: SGHTA, FQGNSA. The CDR3 contains 14 residues. V was cut by 6 bases and J by 7 bases, with 13 bases left in between. The CDR3 coding sequence is TGTGCCAGCAGAGCTGAGGGACGGAATTCACCCCTCCACTTT. Translation gives CASRAEGRNSPLHF.

Ten or more counts support this clonotype. The chain links TRBV10-3 to TRBJ2-1, with TRBD1 identical over 7 bases. CDR1 and CDR2 (germline): ENHRY, SYGVKD. The CDR3 is 14 amino acids. Unmatched junction bases numbered 9, after V lost 6 bases and J lost 7 bases. CDR3 loop: CAIRDRDSTNEQFF. The DNA of the CDR3 is TGTGCCATCAGAGACCGGGACAGCACTAATGAGCAGTTCTTC.

The chain uses TRBV19 and TRBJ1-5; 9 positions match TRBD1. V dropped 6 bases and J dropped 4; count of bases not matched to a gene: 4. Per the germline V gene, CDR1 is LNHDA and CDR2 is SQIVND (reference sequence). The CDR3 covers 14 residues. Here the CDR3 DNA reads TGTGCCAGTAGCGGACAGGGGATTAATCAGCCCCAGCATTTT. Its translation is CASSGQGINQPQHF.

This clonotype showed up many times. The chain employs TRBV7-8 and TRBJ2-1, with D unresolved. CDR1 SGHVS and CDR2 FQNEAQ come from the germline V gene. The CDR3 totals 14 residues. The V end lost 5 bases, the J end lost 6 bases, and 14 bases lay between the germline ends. CDR3 in DNA: TGTGCCAGCAGCCCCCTGATGAGGTCCAATGAGCAGTTCTTC. Amino acid sequence: CASSPLMRSNEQFF. The variable domain in full, with the rest retrieved from reference TRBV7-8 and TRBJ2-1, is GAGVSQSPRYKVAKRGQDVALRCDPISGHVSLFWYQQALGQGPEFLTYFQNEAQLDKSGLPSDRFFAERPEGSVSTLKIQRTQQEDSAVYLCASSPLMRSNEQFFGPGTRLTVL.

This clonotype appeared many times. The chain joins TRBV27 to TRBJ1-5, with a possible D match to TRBD1 (5 bases). This CDR3 contains 15 residues. Germline CDR1 is MNHEY and CDR2 is SMNVEV (reference sequence). With 6 bases removed from V and 0 bases from J, the gap between germline ends came to 12 bases. CDR3 sequence reads: CASRGLGGSNQPQHF. DNA for the CDR3: TGTGCCAGCAGAGGTCTGGGGGGTAGCAATCAGCCCCAGCATTTT.

This clonotype is deemed medium-sized. The V call is TRBV5-5, the J call TRBJ2-2; 9 positions agree with TRBD1. With V trimmed by 2 bases and J by 8 bases, 10 bases remained unmatched. The germline gives CDR1 SGHKS, CDR2 YYEKEE (reference sequence). The CDR3 loop spans 16 amino acids. The CDR3 protein is CASSLAGTGRVGELFF. DNA for the CDR3: TGTGCCAGCAGCTTAGCCGGGACAGGGCGAGTAGGGGAGCTGTTTTTT.